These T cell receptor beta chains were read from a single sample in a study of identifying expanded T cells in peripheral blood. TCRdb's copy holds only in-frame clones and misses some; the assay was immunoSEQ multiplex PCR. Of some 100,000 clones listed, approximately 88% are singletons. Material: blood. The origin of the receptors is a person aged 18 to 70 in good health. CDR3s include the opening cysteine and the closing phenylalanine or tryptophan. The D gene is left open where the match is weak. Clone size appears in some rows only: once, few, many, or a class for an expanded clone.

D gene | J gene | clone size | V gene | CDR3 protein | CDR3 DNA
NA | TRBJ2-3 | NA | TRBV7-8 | CASSLGTFNTDTQYF | TGTGCCAGCAGCTTAGGTACATTTAACACAGATACGCAGTATTTT
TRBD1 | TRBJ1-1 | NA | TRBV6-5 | CASRQQGVRNTEAFF | TGTGCCAGCAGACAACAGGGGGTAAGGAACACTGAAGCTTTCTTT
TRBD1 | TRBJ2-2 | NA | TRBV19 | CASNAFGQGNTGELFF | TGTGCCAGTAATGCTTTCGGACAGGGGAACACCGGGGAGCTGTTTTTT
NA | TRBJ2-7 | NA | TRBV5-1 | CASSLQGKGYEQYF | TGCGCCAGCAGCTTACAGGGTAAGGGGTACGAGCAGTACTTC
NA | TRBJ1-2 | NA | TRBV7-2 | CASSLGQANYGYTF | TGTGCCAGCAGCTTAGGGCAGGCTAACTATGGCTACACCTTC
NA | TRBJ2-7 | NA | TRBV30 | CAWSGTSKAYEQYF | TGTGCCTGGAGTGGGACAAGTAAGGCCTACGAGCAGTACTTC
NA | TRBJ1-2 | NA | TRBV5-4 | CASSDRSYGYTF | TGTGCCAGCAGCGACCGGTCTTATGGCTACACCTTC
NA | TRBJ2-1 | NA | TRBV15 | CATSRVQPIYNEQFF | TGTGCCACCAGCAGAGTTCAACCGATATACAATGAGCAGTTCTTC
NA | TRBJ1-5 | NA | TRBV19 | CASSPQGDQPQHF | TGTGCCAGTAGCCCACAGGGAGATCAGCCCCAGCATTTT
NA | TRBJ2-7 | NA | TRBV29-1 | CSVDAGYEQYF | TGCAGCGTTGACGCCGGTTACGAGCAGTACTTC
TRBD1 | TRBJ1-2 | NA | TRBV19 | CATSSGTGGMGGYTF | TGTGCCACCTCCTCCGGGACAGGGGGTATGGGGGGCTACACCTTC
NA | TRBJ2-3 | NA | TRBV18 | CASSPPGSGTDTQYF | TGTGCCAGCTCACCACCGGGGTCTGGGACAGATACGCAGTATTTT
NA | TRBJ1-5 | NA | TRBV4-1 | CASSQGAAGYQPQHF | TGCGCCAGCAGCCAAGGTGCAGCAGGGTATCAGCCCCAGCATTTT
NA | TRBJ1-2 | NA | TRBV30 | CAWTVSFNYGYTF | TGTGCCTGGACGGTGAGCTTTAACTATGGCTACACCTTC
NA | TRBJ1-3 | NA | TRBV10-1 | CASSADPQGTGNTIYF | TGCGCCAGCAGTGCCGATCCACAGGGAACTGGAAACACCATATATTTT
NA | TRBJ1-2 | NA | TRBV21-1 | CASSKGGTRPNYGYTF | TGTGCCAGCAGCAAAGGAGGGACAAGGCCTAACTATGGCTACACCTTC
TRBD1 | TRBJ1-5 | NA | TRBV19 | CASSMDRGGLISNQPQHF | TGTGCCAGTAGTATGGACAGGGGAGGGTTGATAAGCAATCAGCCCCAGCATTTT
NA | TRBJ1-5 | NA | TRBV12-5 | CASGWDNQPQHF | TGTGCTAGTGGCTGGGACAACCAGCCCCAGCATTTT
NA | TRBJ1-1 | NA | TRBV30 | CAWSPRIRTNTEAFF | TGTGCCTGGAGTCCACGGATTCGGACGAACACTGAAGCTTTCTTT
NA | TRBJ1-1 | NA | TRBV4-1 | CASSQVPGDTEAFF | TGCGCCAGCAGCCAAGTCCCAGGGGACACTGAAGCTTTCTTT
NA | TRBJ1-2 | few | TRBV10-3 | CAITPTENYGYTF | TGTGCCATCACACCAACAGAGAACTATGGCTACACCTTC
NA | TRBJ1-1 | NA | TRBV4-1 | CASSQGGGLNTEAFF | TGCGCCAGCAGCCAAGGGGGTGGCCTGAACACTGAAGCTTTCTTT
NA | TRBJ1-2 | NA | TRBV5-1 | CASSLELGGEGYTF | TGCGCCAGCAGCTTGGAGCTGGGAGGCGAGGGCTACACCTTC
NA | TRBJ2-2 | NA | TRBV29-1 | CSADGTNTGELFF | TGCAGCGCCGACGGCACGAACACCGGGGAGCTGTTTTTT
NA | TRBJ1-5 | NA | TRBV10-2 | CASSEIHSNQPQHF | TGCGCCAGCAGTGAGATCCATAGCAATCAGCCCCAGCATTTT
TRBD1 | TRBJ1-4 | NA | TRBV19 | CASGPQGRKLFF | TGTGCCAGTGGTCCACAGGGGAGAAAACTGTTTTTT
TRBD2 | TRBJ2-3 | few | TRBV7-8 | CASSWGTSGLGTDTQYF | TGTGCCAGCAGCTGGGGGACTAGCGGTTTGGGGACAGATACGCAGTATTTT
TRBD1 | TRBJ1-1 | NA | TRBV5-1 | CASSPGIRDRANTEAFF | TGCGCCAGCAGCCCAGGGATCCGGGACAGGGCGAACACTGAAGCTTTCTTT
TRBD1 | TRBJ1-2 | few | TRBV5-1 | CASSGDRGVGGYTF | TGCGCCAGCAGCGGTGACAGGGGAGTAGGGGGCTACACCTTC
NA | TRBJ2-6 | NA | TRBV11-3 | CASSLAGANVLTF | TGTGCCAGCAGCTTAGCAGGGGCCAACGTCCTGACTTTC
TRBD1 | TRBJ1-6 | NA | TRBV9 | CASSPRGLVNSPLHF | TGTGCCAGCAGTCCCAGGGGGCTCGTCAATTCACCCCTCCACTTT
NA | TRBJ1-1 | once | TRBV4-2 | CASSHGFQGRNTEAFF | TGTGCCAGCAGCCACGGATTTCAGGGGAGGAACACTGAAGCTTTCTTT
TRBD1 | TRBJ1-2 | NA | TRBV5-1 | CASRLQDRGGGYTF | TGCGCCAGCAGACTCCAGGACAGGGGTGGTGGCTACACCTTC
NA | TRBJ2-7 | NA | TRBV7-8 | CASSPRSRAYEQYF | TGTGCCAGCAGCCCTCGAAGCAGGGCCTACGAGCAGTACTTC
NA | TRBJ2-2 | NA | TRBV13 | CASSRRQNTGELFF | TGTGCCAGCAGCCGAAGACAGAACACCGGGGAGCTGTTTTTT
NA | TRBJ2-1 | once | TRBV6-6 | CASTPGGASYNEQFF | TGTGCCAGCACCCCAGGGGGGGCCTCCTACAATGAGCAGTTCTTC
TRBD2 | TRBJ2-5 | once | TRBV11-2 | CASSLGVAGGGETQYF | TGTGCCAGCAGCTTAGGTGTGGCGGGGGGCGGGGAGACCCAGTACTTC
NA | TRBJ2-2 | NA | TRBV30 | CAWSPGPKGYGELFF | TGTGCCTGGAGTCCCGGGCCCAAGGGGTACGGGGAGCTGTTTTTT
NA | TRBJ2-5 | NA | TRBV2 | CASMKVETQYF | TGTGCCAGCATGAAGGTTGAGACCCAGTACTTC
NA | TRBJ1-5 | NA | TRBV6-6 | CASTLTGVGPQHF | TGTGCCAGCACCTTAACAGGCGTTGGGCCCCAGCATTTT
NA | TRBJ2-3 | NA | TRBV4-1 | CASSLSLDTQYF | TGCGCCAGCAGTCTGTCCTTGGATACGCAGTATTTT
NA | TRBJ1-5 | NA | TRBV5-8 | CASSPYDIQVPQHF | TGTGCCAGCAGCCCGTACGACATACAGGTGCCCCAGCATTTT
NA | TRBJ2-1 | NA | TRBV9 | CASKGSGEEYNEQFF | TGTGCCAGCAAGGGGTCAGGGGAGGAATACAATGAGCAGTTCTTC
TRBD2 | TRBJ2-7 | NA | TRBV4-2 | CASSTHPGLAGGPHEQYF | TGTGCCAGCAGCACACACCCGGGACTAGCGGGGGGTCCCCACGAGCAGTACTTC
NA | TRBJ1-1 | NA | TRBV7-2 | CASSFRTENTEAFF | TGTGCCAGCAGCTTCCGGACGGAGAACACTGAAGCTTTCTTT
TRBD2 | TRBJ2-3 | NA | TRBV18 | CASSPRGGGTDTQYF | TGTGCCAGCTCACCCCGGGGAGGGGGCACAGATACGCAGTATTTT
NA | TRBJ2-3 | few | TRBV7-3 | CASSLTGGVFTDTQYF | TGTGCCAGCAGCTTAACGGGCGGGGTTTTCACAGATACGCAGTATTTT
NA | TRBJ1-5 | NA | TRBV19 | CASNAHTGNQPQHF | TGTGCCAGTAATGCCCACACGGGCAATCAGCCCCAGCATTTT
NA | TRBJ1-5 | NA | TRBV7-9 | CASSLDYQPQHF | TGTGCCAGCAGCTTAGATTATCAGCCCCAGCATTTT
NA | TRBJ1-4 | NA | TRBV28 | CASSPRGLAREKLFF | TGTGCCAGCAGTCCCCGCGGCCTAGCCCGTGAAAAACTGTTTTTT
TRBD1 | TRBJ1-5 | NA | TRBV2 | CASSIHRGAGQPQHF | TGTGCCAGCAGTATACACAGGGGCGCGGGTCAGCCCCAGCATTTT
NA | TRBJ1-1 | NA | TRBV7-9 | CASSLLGFGEAFF | TGTGCCAGCAGCTTACTGGGCTTTGGTGAAGCTTTCTTT
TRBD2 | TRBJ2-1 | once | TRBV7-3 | CASSLEAGGRRNEQFF | TGTGCCAGCAGCTTAGAAGCGGGGGGGCGACGGAATGAGCAGTTCTTC
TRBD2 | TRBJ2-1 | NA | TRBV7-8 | CASSLAFGLAGGYNEQFF | TGTGCCAGCAGCTTAGCCTTTGGGTTAGCGGGGGGGTACAATGAGCAGTTCTTC
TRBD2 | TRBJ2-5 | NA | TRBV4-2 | CASSQAGTSGSETQYF | TGTGCCAGCAGCCAAGCAGGGACTAGCGGGAGTGAGACCCAGTACTTC